Each of the 24 T cell receptor beta chains below was sequenced from the same sample in a study of cytotoxic CD8 clonotypes in ibrutinib-treated CLL. Sequenced by immunoSEQ multiplex PCR; TCRdb stores in-frame clones only, minus some. The repertoire consists of some 130,000 clones, with approximately 85% occurring once and the leading ten covering roughly 2%. Sequencing was performed on PBMCs, taken after 24 months of ibrutinib treatment. Every receptor here comes from a human donor with chronic lymphocytic leukemia.

The chain recombines TRBV7-3 with TRBJ1-3, with a weak D call TRBD1 (5 bases). The V gene lost 2 bases and the J gene lost 5 bases, with 10 bases spanning the gap. Germline assignment: CDR1 SGHTA and CDR2 FQGTGA. This CDR3 is 14 amino acids long. CDR3 sequence reads: CASSLGGSRNTIYF. CDR3 in DNA: TGTGCCAGCAGCTTAGGGGGTAGTCGAAACACCATATATTTT. Full variable domain (missing parts from reference TRBV7-3 and TRBJ1-3): GAGVSQTPSNKVTEKGKYVELRCDPISGHTALYWYRQSLGQGPEFLIYFQGTGAADDSGLPNDRFFAVRPEGSVSTLKIQRTERGDSAVYLCASSLGGSRNTIYFGEGSWLTVV.

The V and J genes are TRBV7-6 and TRBJ2-7; D gene uncertain. Germline CDR1 is SGHVS and CDR2 is FNYEAQ. V was clipped by 1 base and J by 2 bases, with 9 bases between them. This CDR3 contains 14 residues. CDR3 in amino acids: CASSLGHATYEQYF. CDR3 DNA: TGTGCCAGCAGCTTAGGACATGCCACCTACGAGCAGTACTTC.

This clone has just one count. The chain employs TRBV9 and TRBJ2-7; D assignment may be TRBD1 or TRBD2 (5 bases each). V gave up 2 bases and J gave up 2 bases, with 8 bases separating them. The CDR3 spans 13 residues. Germline CDR1 reads SGDLS; CDR2 reads YYNGEE. CDR3 DNA sequence: TGTGCCAGCAGCGTGGGGGTAGCCTACGAGCAGTACTTC. This sequence encodes CASSVGVAYEQYF.

V and J are TRBV6-5 and TRBJ2-7, with D perhaps matching TRBD1 (5 bases). V lost 0 bases, J lost 4 bases, and 13 bases lay in between. CDR3 length: 15 amino acids. The V gene's germline CDR1 is MNHEY and CDR2 SVGAGI. CDR3 loop: CASSYSYRTPYEQYF. The CDR3 DNA follows: TGTGCCAGCAGTTACTCGTATAGGACACCTTACGAGCAGTACTTC.

V usage is TRBV28 and J usage is TRBJ1-4, with TRBD1 as a possible D gene (5 bases). CDR3 size: 18 residues. The ends were cut back, 2 bases at V and 0 bases at J, with 16 bases in the middle. Germline-derived CDR1 and CDR2 are MDHEN and SYDVKM. The CDR3, as DNA: TGTGCCAGCAGTTTAGGGCCAGCGGGGGATGCAACTAATGAAAAACTGTTTTTT. This translates into CASSLGPAGDATNEKLFF.

This chain connects TRBV5-1 to TRBJ1-5; D remains unclear. The V gene lost 0 bases and the J gene lost 5 bases, with 12 bases spanning the gap. Germline V gene data show CDR1 as SGHRS and CDR2 as YFSETQ. The CDR3 is 15 residues long. DNA of the CDR3: TGCGCCAGCAGCTTGGGTGGTGGCGGAGATCAGCCCCAGCATTTT. This sequence encodes CASSLGGGGDQPQHF.

This sequence joins TRBV18 and TRBJ1-1; TRBD1 is a possible D gene (6 bases). The V gene's germline CDR1 is KGHSH and CDR2 LQKENI. V was shortened by 6 bases and J by 2 bases, with 16 bases between the two germline ends. There are 15 residues in the CDR3. CDR3 sequence reads: CASSTGSSGNTEAFF. The CDR3 region has the DNA TGTGCCAGCTCGACAGGATCGTCGGGTAACACTGAAGCTTTCTTT.

This sequence joins TRBV7-9 and TRBJ1-1; D may be TRBD1 (6 bases). Trimming took off 4 bases at V and 0 bases at J, with 12 bases between the two ends. The germline V gene has CDR1 SEHNR and CDR2 FQNEAQ (reference sequence). The CDR3 totals 15 residues. CDR3 in DNA: TGTGCCAGCAGCTCTAGGGACATTGTGAACACTGAAGCTTTCTTT. This gives the protein CASSSRDIVNTEAFF.

V gene TRBV28 combines with J gene TRBJ1-4; 8 bases agree with TRBD1. Germline lookup yields CDR1 MDHEN and CDR2 SYDVKM. Germline trimming cut 5 bases from V and 8 bases from J; bases unmatched to any gene: 4. The CDR3 totals 13 residues. The CDR3 DNA sequence: TGTGCCAGCAGTATGGACAGGGCCGAAAAACTGTTTTTT. Protein sequence: CASSMDRAEKLFF. Looking up the rest from reference TRBV28 and TRBJ1-4 gives the full variable domain: DVKVTQSSRYLVKRTGEKVFLECVQDMDHENMFWYRQDPGLGLRLIYFSYDVKMKEKGDIPEGYSVSREKKERFSLILESASTNQTSMYLCASSMDRAEKLFFGSGTQLSVL.

This clone occurred a few times. The chain recombines TRBV4-3 with TRBJ1-2; 8 nucleotides line up with TRBD1. This CDR3 comprises 18 residues. After removal of 0 bases from V and 4 bases from J, the junction contained 13 bases not matched to a gene. Per the germline V gene, CDR1 is LGHNA and CDR2 is YSLEER. The CDR3 spells CASSQDSPAGGASYGYTF. DNA of the CDR3: TGCGCCAGCAGCCAAGATAGCCCGGCAGGGGGCGCCAGCTATGGCTACACCTTC.

The chain couples TRBV7-9 to TRBJ2-3, with a tentative D call TRBD2 (5 bases). The CDR3 has 17 residues. Germline V gene data show CDR1 as SEHNR and CDR2 as FQNEAQ (reference sequence). Trimming removed 2 bases at V and 3 bases at J, with 18 bases between. CDR3 nucleotide sequence: TGTGCCAGCAGCTTATTTGGGGAGCCACGAGGTACAGATACGCAGTATTTT. It is translated as CASSLFGEPRGTDTQYF.

The chain uses TRBV11-3 and TRBJ2-3; unclear D gene. CDR3 length: 13 residues. V was clipped by 4 bases and J by 5 bases, with 10 bases between them. The germline gives CDR1 SGHNT, CDR2 YENEEA. The CDR3 nucleotides are TGTGCCAGCAGCTCGGAAATCGGAGATACGCAGTATTTT. Protein: CASSSEIGDTQYF.

This clone was counted a few times. Written as DNA, the CDR3 is TGCGCCAGCAGGGACTTGCTAGAAGAGACCCAGTACTTC. Translated, it gives CASRDLLEETQYF. J is TRBJ2-5 and V is TRBV10-1; maybe TRBD2 (5 bases). There are 13 residues in the CDR3. Per germline, CDR1 WNHNN and CDR2 SYGVQD (reference sequence). V shed 6 bases and J shed 3 bases, with 11 bases lying between them.

The chain links TRBV7-9 to TRBJ1-5, with D perhaps matching TRBD1 (6 bases). CDR1 SEHNR and CDR2 FQNEAQ come from the germline V gene (reference sequence). CDR3 length equals 12 residues. Between the trimmed V and J ends, which lost 5 bases and 4 bases, there was a span of 6 bases. CDR3 region: CASSGQNQPQHF. The CDR3 nucleotides are TGTGCCAGCAGCGGACAGAATCAGCCCCAGCATTTT.

V is TRBV14 and J is TRBJ2-2, with 7 positions matching TRBD1. The CDR3 spans 16 residues. With 1 base clipped from V and 8 bases from J, the junction kept 10 bases outside the gene matches. Germline CDR1 reads SGHDN; CDR2 reads FVKESK. CDR3: CASSQGVYRGTGELFF. The CDR3 DNA reads TGTGCCAGCAGCCAAGGAGTTTACAGGGGAACGGGGGAGCTGTTTTTT. The full variable domain, its missing parts supplied by reference TRBV14 and TRBJ2-2, is EAGVTQFPSHSVIEKGQTVTLRCDPISGHDNLYWYRRVMGKEIKFLLHFVKESKQDESGMPNNRFLAERTGGTYSTLKVQPAELEDSGVYFCASSQGVYRGTGELFFGEGSRLTVL.

This clone was seen only once. V usage is TRBV19 and J usage is TRBJ1-1; D gene unclear. Germline V gives CDR1 LNHDA, CDR2 SQIVND (reference sequence). The CDR3 is 14 residues long. The V end lost 2 bases, the J end lost 1 base, and 8 bases lay between the germline ends. The CDR3, as DNA: TGTGCCAGTAGTATAAAGTTGGGGAACACTGAAGCTTTCTTT. Encoded protein: CASSIKLGNTEAFF.

The sample holds one count of this clone. The rearrangement uses TRBV19 and TRBJ2-4; maybe TRBD2 (5 bases). The ends were cut back, 4 bases at V and 7 bases at J, with 20 bases in the middle. Germline CDR1 is LNHDA and CDR2 is SQIVND (reference sequence). CDR3 length: 16 amino acids. In DNA form, the CDR3 reads TGTGCCAGTAGTAGCCCAGGTAGGGAGTCAATCAACATTCAGTACTTC. Amino acids: CASSSPGRESINIQYF. Variable domain in full (rest from reference TRBV19 and TRBJ2-4): DGGITQSPKYLFRKEGQNVTLSCEQNLNHDAMYWYRQDPGQGLRLIYYSQIVNDFQKGDIAEGYSVSREKKESFPLTVTSAQKNPTAFYLCASSSPGRESINIQYFGAGTRLSVL.

The rearrangement joins TRBV7-9 to TRBJ2-1; the match to TRBD2 covers 12 bases. The CDR3 extends over 15 amino acids. Germline assignment: CDR1 SEHNR and CDR2 FQNEAQ (reference sequence). V was pared by 2 bases and J by 4 bases, with 0 bases of the junction left unmatched. The CDR3 spells CASSLLAGGYNEQFF. The CDR3 nucleotides read TGTGCCAGCAGCTTACTAGCGGGAGGGTACAATGAGCAGTTCTTC.

The V and J genes are TRBV5-5 and TRBJ1-2; D gene uncertain. The CDR3 loop spans 16 amino acids. Germline CDR1 and CDR2: SGHKS and YYEKEE (reference sequence). The V end was cut by 6 bases, the J end by 4 bases, with 22 bases between. DNA for the CDR3: TGTGCCAGCAACCTCGGTAGCACCAGAAGGTCCTATGGCTACACCTTC. Translation: CASNLGSTRRSYGYTF.

The chain couples TRBV28 to TRBJ1-6; possibly TRBD1 for D (5 bases). The CDR3 length is 15 residues. Trimming stripped 6 bases from V and 8 bases from J, with 17 bases between. Germline loops: CDR1 MDHEN, CDR2 SYDVKM. Here the CDR3 reads CASSQDTGGDSPLHF. The CDR3 nucleotides are TGTGCCAGCAGCCAAGACACCGGAGGGGATTCACCCCTCCACTTT.

In its sample, this clone was seen once. The rearrangement links TRBV19 to TRBJ1-6; D remains ambiguous. Germline assignment: CDR1 LNHDA and CDR2 SQIVND (reference sequence). The CDR3 loop spans 15 amino acids. V lost 3 bases and J 8 bases, leaving 14 bases between the germline ends. CDR3 protein: CASSIVFGNDSPLHF. The DNA for the CDR3 is TGTGCCAGTAGTATCGTATTTGGTAATGATTCACCCCTCCACTTT. The full variable domain, with the rest looked up from reference TRBV19 and TRBJ1-6, is DGGITQSPKYLFRKEGQNVTLSCEQNLNHDAMYWYRQDPGQGLRLIYYSQIVNDFQKGDIAEGYSVSREKKESFPLTVTSAQKNPTAFYLCASSIVFGNDSPLHFGNGTRLTVT.

The V call is TRBV28, the J call TRBJ2-4; D might be TRBD2 (5 bases). The V and J ends lost 5 bases and 8 bases respectively, with 19 bases between them. The germline V gene has CDR1 MDHEN and CDR2 SYDVKM. The CDR3 runs to 15 residues. CDR3 sequence (DNA): TGTGCCAGCAGTCCGAAGGGCGGGCCGCGTGACATTCAGTACTTC. Translated, it gives CASSPKGGPRDIQYF.

This clone has more than one count but fewer than ten. V gene TRBV7-6 combines with J gene TRBJ1-1; no clear D. The CDR3 loop spans 12 amino acids. Germline CDR1 is SGHVS and CDR2 is FNYEAQ. Trimming took off 5 bases at V and 1 base at J, with 5 bases between the two ends. CDR3 nucleotide sequence: TGTGCCAGCAGCGCCGAGAACACTGAAGCTTTCTTT. Translation gives CASSAENTEAFF.

The count of this clone is one. The chain joins TRBV6-1 to TRBJ2-7, with D possibly matching TRBD2 (5 bases). Germline values: CDR1 MNHNS, CDR2 SASEGT. The CDR3 consists of 15 residues. V lost 5 bases and J lost 2, with 16 bases in between. CDR3 in DNA: TGTGCCAGCAGTAGCGGAAACACCAATACCTACGAGCAGTACTTC. This translates into CASSSGNTNTYEQYF.